These 11 T cell receptor beta chains came from one sample sequenced in a study of blood T cell repertoires in COVID-19. Sequenced by immunoSEQ multiplex PCR; TCRdb stores in-frame clones only, minus some. The table lists around 150,000 clones, roughly 90% of them singletons. Sequencing used peripheral blood. The receptor set was obtained from a man aged 60-69 years with active or convalescent COVID-19.

The V and J genes are TRBV5-1 and TRBJ2-7; 8 nucleotides line up with TRBD1. Germline V gives CDR1 SGHRS, CDR2 YFSETQ. CDR3 length equals 15 residues. V shed 0 bases and J 2 bases; nucleotides not matched to a gene: 4. The DNA of the CDR3 is TGCGCCAGCAGCTTGGATCCGGGACAGGCCTACGAGCAGTACTTC. Translation: CASSLDPGQAYEQYF.

The chain carries TRBV7-6 and TRBJ2-1; 9 nucleotides match TRBD2. This CDR3 is built from 16 residues. The J segment lost 7 bases and the V segment lost 4 bases, leaving 11 bases of the junction unmatched. The germline V gene encodes CDR1 SGHVS and CDR2 FNYEAQ. The chain's CDR3 is CASSSQWRGGWNEQFF. The CDR3, as DNA: TGTGCCAGCAGCTCGCAATGGCGGGGGGGTTGGAATGAGCAGTTCTTC.

The chain has TRBV10-3 and TRBJ2-1, with D tentatively TRBD1 (5 bases). The germline V and J ends were trimmed by 2 bases and 1 base, with 6 bases remaining between them. The germline gives CDR1 ENHRY, CDR2 SYGVKD. The CDR3 loop spans 14 amino acids. The DNA of the CDR3 is TGTGCCATCAGTGAGGGACAATCCTACAATGAGCAGTTCTTC. Translated, it gives CAISEGQSYNEQFF.

The chain couples TRBV5-4 to TRBJ2-3, with 11 bases aligning to TRBD1. J was trimmed by 4 bases and V by 1 base; bases with no gene match: 2. This CDR3 spans 15 amino acids. Germline values: CDR1 SGHNT, CDR2 YYREEE (reference sequence). Written as DNA, the CDR3 is TGTGCCAGCAGCTTGAAGGGACAGGGGGCAGATACGCAGTATTTT. As protein: CASSLKGQGADTQYF.

The V and J genes are TRBV5-1 and TRBJ1-1, with TRBD1 as a possible D gene (5 bases). Trimming removed 3 bases at V and 3 bases at J, with 15 bases between. CDR3 length equals 15 residues. Per the germline V gene, CDR1 is SGHRS and CDR2 is YFSETQ. Here the CDR3 reads CASSSAGFIYTEAFF. DNA for the CDR3: TGCGCCAGCAGCTCTGCAGGGTTTATTTACACTGAAGCTTTCTTT.

The CDR3: CASSPRTGYGYTF. CDR3 DNA: TGTGCCAGCAGTCCTAGGACAGGGTATGGCTACACCTTC. V is TRBV27 and J is TRBJ1-2; 8 positions agree with TRBD1. CDR3 length: 13 residues. Looked up from germline, CDR1 is MNHEY and CDR2 is SMNVEV (reference sequence). The J segment lost 5 bases and the V segment lost 5 bases, leaving 4 bases of the junction unmatched.

V gene TRBV7-8 combines with J gene TRBJ2-7; 13 bases align to TRBD2. This CDR3 is 18 amino acids long. Trimming at V came to 7 bases and at J to 5 bases, leaving 17 bases not matched to a gene. Germline V CDR1 and CDR2: SGHVS, FQNEAQ. The CDR3 here is CASTGAGTSGMGSNEQYF. DNA of the CDR3: TGTGCCAGCACCGGAGCGGGGACTAGCGGGATGGGGAGCAACGAGCAGTACTTC. The variable domain in full, with the rest retrieved from reference TRBV7-8 and TRBJ2-7, is GAGVSQSPRYKVAKRGQDVALRCDPISGHVSLFWYQQALGQGPEFLTYFQNEAQLDKSGLPSDRFFAERPEGSVSTLKIQRTQQEDSAVYLCASTGAGTSGMGSNEQYFGPGTRLTVT.

The V gene is TRBV10-3, the J gene TRBJ2-6, with TRBD1 identical over 7 bases. Trimming removed 11 bases from V and 4 bases from J; junction bases left unmatched: 5. CDR1 is ENHRY and CDR2 is SYGVKD in the germline V gene. This CDR3 is built from 13 residues. The chain's CDR3 is CALRGQGANVLTF. The CDR3 DNA is TGTGCCCTGAGGGGGCAAGGGGCCAACGTCCTGACTTTC.

Written as DNA, the CDR3 is TGCGCCAGCAGTGTGGCAGGAATCGACGTAACTGAAGCTTTCTTT. Its translation: CASSVAGIDVTEAFF. V usage is TRBV10-1 and J usage is TRBJ1-1; D unclear. The CDR3 contains 15 residues. With 4 bases removed from V and 5 bases from J, the gap between germline ends came to 17 bases. Germline assignment: CDR1 WNHNN and CDR2 SYGVQD (reference sequence).

The gene calls are TRBV5-1 and TRBJ1-1; possible D gene TRBD1, 6 bases. Germline lookup yields CDR1 SGHRS and CDR2 YFSETQ. V was clipped by 4 bases and J by 5 bases, with 15 bases between them. This CDR3 has 14 residues. The CDR3 DNA follows: TGCGCCAGCAGCAGTGACAGGTCGAGGACTGAAGCTTTCTTT. Protein product: CASSSDRSRTEAFF.

This chain links TRBV6-5 with TRBJ2-7; 8 bases are a match to TRBD1. CDR1 MNHEY and CDR2 SVGAGI come from the germline V gene. The CDR3 length is 14 residues. V lost 6 bases, J lost 2 bases, and 6 bases stayed unmatched. The DNA of the CDR3 is TGTGCCAGCAGGGAGACAGGGGCAACCTACGAGCAGTACTTC. Translated, it gives CASRETGATYEQYF.